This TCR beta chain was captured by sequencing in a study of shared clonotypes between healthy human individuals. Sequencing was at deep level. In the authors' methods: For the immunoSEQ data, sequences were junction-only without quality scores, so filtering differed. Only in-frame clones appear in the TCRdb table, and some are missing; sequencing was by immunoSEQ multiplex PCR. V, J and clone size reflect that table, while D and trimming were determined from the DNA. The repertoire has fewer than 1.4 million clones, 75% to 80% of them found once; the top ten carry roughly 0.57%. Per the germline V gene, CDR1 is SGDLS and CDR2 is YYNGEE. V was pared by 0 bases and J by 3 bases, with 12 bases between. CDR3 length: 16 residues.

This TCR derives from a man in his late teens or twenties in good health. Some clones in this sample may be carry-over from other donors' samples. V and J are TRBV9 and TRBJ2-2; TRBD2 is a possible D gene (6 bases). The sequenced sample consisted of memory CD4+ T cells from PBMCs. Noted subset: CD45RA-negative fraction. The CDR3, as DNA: TGTGCCAGCAGCGTAGTCGGGCGGGGATACACCGGGGAGCTGTTTTTT. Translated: CASSVVGRGYTGELFF.